Presented here are 30 T cell receptor beta chains from one specimen sequenced in a study of blood T cell repertoires in COVID-19. Assay: immunoSEQ multiplex PCR; the TCRdb copy retains only in-frame clones and omits some. The sample yields some 300,000 clones, 70% to 90% seen once. Sequencing was done on a sample of peripheral blood. The source of these receptors is a woman between 45 and 65 years old with active or convalescent COVID-19.

This clone was found once. The chain links TRBV12-3 or TRBV12-4 to TRBJ1-1; TRBD1 aligns across 7 bases. The trim removed 6 bases at V and 4 bases at J, leaving 2 bases unmatched. CDR3 size: 12 residues. The CDR3 bases are TGTGCCAGCAGGAACAGGGGCACTGAAGCTTTCTTT. This translates into CASRNRGTEAFF.

The CDR3 reads CSVPVWGPMEETQYF. The CDR3 region has the DNA TGCAGCGTTCCCGTCTGGGGGCCGATGGAGGAGACCCAGTACTTC. The chain combines TRBV29-1 with TRBJ2-5, with D perhaps TRBD1 (6 bases). Per germline, CDR1 SQVTM and CDR2 ANQGSEA. The CDR3 has 15 residues. Trimming stripped 5 bases from V and 5 bases from J, with 21 bases between.

V and J are TRBV19 and TRBJ2-1; 16 positions match TRBD2. The length of the CDR3 is 15 residues. Germline CDR1 reads LNHDA; CDR2 reads SQIVND (reference sequence). V trimming: 6 bases; J trimming: 15 bases; junction bases outside the gene matches: 11. The CDR3 region is CASSQPGLAGGSPFF. For the CDR3, the DNA is TGTGCCAGTAGCCAACCGGGACTAGCGGGAGGGTCCCCGTTCTTC.

This clone was counted between two and nine times. The chain has TRBV7-6 and TRBJ1-5; D perhaps matches TRBD1 (5 bases). The CDR3 extends over 15 amino acids. V shed 0 bases and J shed 7 bases, with 13 bases lying between them. Germline loops: CDR1 SGHVS, CDR2 FNYEAQ. The CDR3: CASSLAGGGIQPQHF. The CDR3 DNA is TGTGCCAGCAGCTTAGCTGGGGGAGGGATCCAGCCCCAGCATTTT.

The chain combines TRBV5-5 with TRBJ1-1, with 8 positions matching TRBD1. Germline lookup yields CDR1 SGHKS and CDR2 YYEKEE (reference sequence). The CDR3 consists of 14 residues. J lost 5 bases, V lost 7 bases, and 10 bases had no gene match. This chain's CDR3 is CASLESRGRTEAFF. CDR3 nucleotides: TGTGCCAGCCTCGAAAGCAGGGGGCGTACTGAAGCTTTCTTT.

This clone occurred once. The V gene is TRBV14, the J gene TRBJ1-1, with D hard to call. The germline V gene has CDR1 SGHDN and CDR2 FVKESK. This CDR3 is 14 amino acids long. The ends were cut back, 4 bases at V and 0 bases at J, with 9 bases in the middle. As DNA, the CDR3 is TGTGCCAGCAGCCTAGCCCAGCTGAACACTGAAGCTTTCTTT. It codes for CASSLAQLNTEAFF.

The genes are TRBV27 and TRBJ1-6, with a weak D call TRBD1 (5 bases). The germline CDR1 and CDR2 sequences are MNHEY and SMNVEV (reference sequence). Trimming shortened V by 1 base and J by 5 bases, and 12 bases separated the two germline ends. This CDR3 comprises 16 residues. Here the CDR3 DNA reads TGTGCCAGCAGTTTATGGGGGGGTATCGATAATTCACCCCTCCACTTT. Residues: CASSLWGGIDNSPLHF.

About this clone itself: Other nucleotide sequences from this sample produce the same CDR3. The rearrangement joins TRBV18 to TRBJ1-2; 8 positions agree with TRBD1. V shed 2 bases, J shed 6 bases, and the junction held 2 bases outside the gene matches. CDR3 size: 13 residues. Germline values: CDR1 KGHSH, CDR2 LQKENI. The DNA for the CDR3 is TGTGCCAGCTCACCAGACAGGGGAAATGGCTACACCTTC. This sequence encodes CASSPDRGNGYTF.

The chain recombines TRBV18 with TRBJ2-1; weak D call: TRBD2 (5 bases). Trimming removed 0 bases at V and 4 bases at J, with 7 bases between. Looked up from germline, CDR1 is KGHSH and CDR2 is LQKENI. The CDR3 totals 14 residues. As DNA, the CDR3 is TGTGCCAGCTCACCACCTAGCGTTTACAATGAGCAGTTCTTC. This gives the protein CASSPPSVYNEQFF.

J is TRBJ1-1 and V is TRBV5-1; no definite D call. Germline values: CDR1 SGHRS, CDR2 YFSETQ. The CDR3 totals 14 residues. V was cut by 5 bases and J by 1 base, with 12 bases left in between. The CDR3 is CASRPWRQNTEAFF. CDR3 sequence (DNA): TGCGCCAGCAGACCGTGGCGGCAGAACACTGAAGCTTTCTTT. The complete variable domain, with remaining parts taken from reference TRBV5-1 and TRBJ1-1, reads KAGVTQTPRYLIKTRGQQVTLSCSPISGHRSVSWYQQTPGQGLQFLFEYFSETQRNKGNFPGRFSGRQFSNSRSEMNVSTLELGDSALYLCASRPWRQNTEAFFGQGTRLTVV.

This clone appeared a few times. The rearrangement joins TRBV4-1 to TRBJ2-1, with 8 bases that match TRBD2. Germline V gene lookup returns CDR1 MGHRA and CDR2 YSYEKL. The CDR3 consists of 15 residues. Trimming removed 4 bases from V and 7 bases from J; junction bases left unmatched: 9. Here the CDR3 DNA reads TGCGCCAGCAGCCTTATTCCCGGGACTAGGAATGAGCAGTTCTTC. Its protein is CASSLIPGTRNEQFF.

The rearrangement uses TRBV27 and TRBJ1-1; D not resolved. Germline CDR1 is MNHEY and CDR2 is SMNVEV (reference sequence). The CDR3 runs 16 residues. V was shortened by 2 bases and J by 2 bases, with 15 bases between the two germline ends. The CDR3 loop is CASSLELGRFNTEAFF. The CDR3 DNA sequence: TGTGCCAGCAGTTTAGAGCTAGGAAGGTTTAACACTGAAGCTTTCTTT.

V is TRBV30 and J is TRBJ2-1, with 10 bases fitting TRBD1. CDR3 size: 15 residues. Trimming removed 7 bases from V and 2 bases from J; junction bases left unmatched: 8. Germline assignment: CDR1 GTSNPN and CDR2 SVGIG (reference sequence). CDR3 in amino acids: CASRKTGGAYNEQFF. As DNA, the CDR3 is TGTGCCTCCCGGAAGACAGGGGGCGCCTACAATGAGCAGTTCTTC.

The gene calls are TRBV3-1 (or the pseudogene TRBV3-2) and TRBJ2-1, with TRBD2 matching 11 bases. The length of the CDR3 is 16 residues. Germline CDR1 is LGHDT and CDR2 is YNNKEL (reference sequence). V trimming: 2 bases; J trimming: 7 bases; junction bases outside the gene matches: 7. In DNA form, the CDR3 reads TGTGCCAGCAGCCAAAGAGGGGGACTAGCGGCTAATGAGCAGTTCTTC. It codes for CASSQRGGLAANEQFF.

This sequence joins TRBV5-1 and TRBJ2-2; D is perhaps TRBD2 (6 bases). Germline assignment: CDR1 SGHRS and CDR2 YFSETQ. The CDR3 is 14 residues long. Trimming pared 0 bases from V and 5 bases from J, leaving 8 bases between. The CDR3 region has the DNA TGCGCCAGCAGCTTGGGCGGGGTAACCGGGGAGCTGTTTTTT. As protein: CASSLGGVTGELFF.

The chain couples TRBV5-1 to TRBJ2-3, with 7 positions matching TRBD1. The CDR3 consists of 13 residues. Trimming removed 0 bases from V and 5 bases from J; junction bases left unmatched: 0. The germline V gene encodes CDR1 SGHRS and CDR2 YFSETQ. Here the CDR3 reads CASSLGDRDTQYF. CDR3 coding DNA: TGCGCCAGCAGCTTGGGGGACAGAGATACGCAGTATTTT.

The table lists this clone with a few counts. This rearrangement joins TRBV27 to TRBJ1-5, with D unclear. Germline assignment: CDR1 MNHEY and CDR2 SMNVEV (reference sequence). V gave up 2 bases and J gave up 7 bases, with 9 bases separating them. The CDR3 spans 13 residues. In DNA, the CDR3 is TGTGCCAGCAGTTTAGAGGGCCAGCAGCCCCAGCATTTT. Protein product: CASSLEGQQPQHF.

The chain has TRBV5-4 and TRBJ1-1; 7 bases fit TRBD1. The CDR3 runs to 14 residues. V lost 2 bases, J lost 7 bases, and 8 bases stayed unmatched. CDR1 SGHNT and CDR2 YYREEE come from the germline V gene (reference sequence). The CDR3 reads CASSLTMWDSEAFF. Written as DNA, the CDR3 is TGTGCCAGCAGCTTAACGATGTGGGACAGTGAAGCTTTCTTT.

V is TRBV14 and J is TRBJ2-1; TRBD2 matches at 7 bases. Germline V gene lookup returns CDR1 SGHDN and CDR2 FVKESK. The ends lost 2 bases at V and 12 bases at J; junction bases unmatched: 7. This CDR3 is 13 amino acids long. The CDR3: CASSQSAGVAQFF. In nucleotides, the CDR3 is TGTGCCAGCAGCCAATCGGCGGGAGTAGCGCAGTTCTTC. The full variable domain, in which reference TRBV14 and TRBJ2-1 provide the parts outside the CDR3, is EAGVTQFPSHSVIEKGQTVTLRCDPISGHDNLYWYRRVMGKEIKFLLHFVKESKQDESGMPNNRFLAERTGGTYSTLKVQPAELEDSGVYFCASSQSAGVAQFFGPGTRLTVL.

This rearrangement joins TRBV14 to TRBJ1-1; possible D gene TRBD1, 5 bases. In germline, CDR1 is SGHDN, CDR2 FVKESK. The CDR3 sequence is 13 residues long. V lost 3 bases and J lost 5, with 10 bases in between. The CDR3: CASSQGGWTEAFF. The CDR3, as DNA: TGTGCCAGCAGCCAGGGGGGATGGACTGAAGCTTTCTTT.

The chain combines TRBV27 with TRBJ2-7; 9 positions agree with TRBD1. Germline values: CDR1 MNHEY, CDR2 SMNVEV (reference sequence). This CDR3 has 14 amino acids. Unmatched junction bases numbered 6, after V lost 5 bases and J lost 4 bases. The CDR3 loop reads CASSISGTGYEQYF. CDR3 in DNA: TGTGCCAGCAGTATCTCCGGGACAGGGTACGAGCAGTACTTC.

As regards this clone: The junction departs from germline at one end; a sequencing error may be responsible. J is TRBJ2-3 and V is TRBV7-7; 9 bases are a match to TRBD1. CDR3 size: 15 residues. The V gene's germline CDR1 is SSHAT and CDR2 FNYEAQ (reference sequence). The CDR3 bases are TGTGCTAGCAGCTTGACAGGGGGAGATGGAGATACGCAGTATTTT. Protein product: CASSLTGGDGDTQYF. Looking up the rest from reference TRBV7-7 and TRBJ2-3 gives the full variable domain: GAGVSQSPRYKVTKRGQDVTLRCDPISSHATLYWYQQALGQGPEFLTYFNYEAQPDKSGLPSDRFSAERPEGSISTLTIQRTEQRDSAMYRCASSLTGGDGDTQYFGPGTRLTVL.

This clone showed up just a few times. The chain is built from TRBV10-3 and TRBJ2-1; 8 nucleotides match TRBD2. Per germline, CDR1 ENHRY and CDR2 SYGVKD. With 5 bases clipped from V and 1 base from J, the junction kept 4 bases outside the gene matches. There are 15 residues in the CDR3. In nucleotides, the CDR3 is TGTGCCATCAGTACGACTAGCGAGTCCTACAATGAGCAGTTCTTC. This codes for CAISTTSESYNEQFF.

This clone was detected once. The chain couples TRBV28 to TRBJ1-1, with 7 positions matching TRBD1. The CDR3 is 15 amino acids. V dropped 6 bases and J dropped 2; count of bases not matched to a gene: 9. Germline V gene lookup returns CDR1 MDHEN and CDR2 SYDVKM. In DNA form, the CDR3 reads TGTGCCAGCAGGCCGGGAGGGGGCGTCAACACTGAAGCTTTCTTT. Translation: CASRPGGGVNTEAFF.

This chain connects TRBV2 to TRBJ1-2; 7 positions agree with TRBD1. This CDR3 is 15 amino acids long. J gave up 8 bases and V 2 bases, and 11 bases lay outside the gene matches. The germline gives CDR1 SNHLY, CDR2 FYNNEI. CDR3 bases: TGTGCCAGCAGTGAAAGAGGTCCCTCAGGGGGAGGCTACACCTTC. It encodes CASSERGPSGGGYTF.

The rearrangement links TRBV19 to TRBJ2-3, with D perhaps TRBD2 (5 bases). This CDR3 contains 14 residues. Germline V gene data show CDR1 as LNHDA and CDR2 as SQIVND (reference sequence). V was shortened by 9 bases and J by 7 bases, with 20 bases between the two germline ends. The CDR3 is CASRADPGENTQYF. Here the CDR3 DNA reads TGTGCCAGCCGAGCGGATCCCGGGGAGAATACGCAGTATTTT.

J is TRBJ1-1 and V is TRBV24-1; the match to TRBD1 covers 9 bases. This CDR3 is built from 15 residues. Germline assignment: CDR1 KGHDR and CDR2 SFDVKD. J gave up 5 bases and V 5 bases, and 8 bases lay outside the gene matches. CDR3 in DNA: TGTGCCACCAGTGTCGAACAGGGGGCGCGAACTGAAGCTTTCTTT. This encodes CATSVEQGARTEAFF.

Points on this clone: No conserved phenylalanine or tryptophan ends this CDR3, so it is likely a read error. This chain links TRBV6-6 with TRBJ1-1, with TRBD1 identical over 7 bases. The CDR3 has 13 residues. The germline gives CDR1 MNHNY, CDR2 SVGAGI (reference sequence). V was pared by 10 bases and J by 3 bases, with 8 bases of the junction left unmatched. The chain's CDR3 is CATSRGLYTEAFL. The CDR3 bases are TGTGCCACGAGTAGGGGGCTGTACACTGAAGCTTTCCTT.

The chain uses TRBV7-8 and TRBJ1-2; TRBD1 agrees at 7 bases. The germline CDR1 and CDR2 sequences are SGHVS and FQNEAQ. The CDR3 spans 14 residues. The V segment lost 5 bases and the J segment 5 bases; nucleotides outside the gene matches: 8. The CDR3 loop reads CASSMDRLLYGYTF. The CDR3 DNA reads as TGTGCCAGCAGCATGGACAGGCTACTATATGGCTACACCTTC.

This CDR3 is CASSVGIGTGGSTEQFF. DNA of the CDR3: TGTGCCAGCAGCGTAGGTATAGGGACAGGGGGCTCGACTGAGCAGTTCTTC. The genes are TRBV9 and TRBJ2-1; 12 bases align to TRBD1. The CDR3 is made up of 17 amino acids. J gave up 9 bases and V 0 bases, and 10 bases lay outside the gene matches. CDR1 SGDLS and CDR2 YYNGEE come from the germline V gene.